This TCR beta chain came from a study of CD8 T cells in ankylosing spondylitis (dated by TCRdb to about 2017). Regarding the research as a whole: T cell receptor beta repertoires were profiled in healthy donors and ankylosing spondylitis patients so that disease-linked TCR variants could be found. The whole study cohort included 108 healthy donors and about two dozen ankylosing spondylitis patients. Samples of peripheral blood were taken, and for ankylosing spondylitis patients, synovial fluid was collected as well. What the work shows at the level of the full study, not this receptor alone: A TCR beta motif made up of several highly homologous amino acid variants appeared to be characteristic of blood from ankylosing spondylitis patients. According to the report, matched synovial fluid samples from ankylosing spondylitis patients were significantly enriched for the disease-linked clones. Some motif variants had previously been reported in the synovial fluid and blood of reactive arthritis patients, which suggests shared mechanisms of disease initiation. The disease-linked clones showed a CD8+ phenotype and occurred at relatively low frequencies in peripheral blood.

TCRdb shows the sequencer as Illumina HiSeq 2500. TCR beta libraries were prepared by quantitative 5'-RACE with molecular barcodes. In the paper's pipeline: Disease-linked TCR variants were identified with a new computational method built on a probabilistic model of VDJ rearrangement. The public sequencing data were trimmed at Q25 with fastp and processed into clonotypes with MiXCR by TCRdb, which kept only in-frame beta chains. When rows share a CDR3 protein, they turn into one entry using the most common DNA and genes. TCRdb's processing, not the authors', yielded these V and J calls. This sample has a few hundred thousand distinct CDR3 sequences in its table, and around 21% of those were observed once. The ten largest clones add up to roughly 3.6% of the sample. This clonotype was counted ten times or more. Its antigen is not yet known. No base quality information exists; no much larger clone differs at one position.

From the cysteine up to the phenylalanine, the CDR3 has a length of 12 residues. The read is trimmed to its CDR3 DNA, 36 bases read in frame from base 1. Trimming removed 2 bases from V and 10 bases from J; the gene matches leave 4 bases unexplained. Rearrangement joined TRBV12-3 or TRBV12-4 to TRBJ2-5; 7 bases in the middle match TRBD2. Material: blood, either unsorted or a sorted T cell fraction (not recorded which). The clonotype comes from a female donor with ankylosing spondylitis or in good health (not recorded which). The DNA sequence is TGTGCCAGCAGTTTAAGAAGGGACTACCAGTACTTC. Its protein product is CASSLRRDYQYF.